The 30 T cell receptor beta chains given below trace back to one sample, sequenced in a study of T-cell reconstitution after alpha-beta-depleted transplantation in children. Unique molecular identifiers were used in preparing the TCRbeta library. TCRdb passed the PCR reads through MiXCR, listing each CDR3 protein once. The data contain about 300,000 distinct CDR3 sequences, about 9.4% of them singletons. This sample comprised PBMCs, obtained before TCRalphabeta/CD19-depleted stem cell transplant. These receptors were obtained from a boy in the first two years of life with acute myeloid leukemia, due to receive a stem cell transplant.

This clonotype showed up many times. The chain uses TRBV6-5 and TRBJ2-1; tentative D call: TRBD2 (5 bases). Trimming pared 4 bases from V and 3 bases from J, leaving 10 bases between. CDR3 length: 14 amino acids. The germline V gene has CDR1 MNHEY and CDR2 SVGAGI. CDR3 DNA: TGTGCCAGCAGTTTGGTACTAGGCTACAATGAGCAGTTCTTC. It specifies CASSLVLGYNEQFF.

At least ten counts were recorded for this clonotype. The chain carries TRBV29-1 and TRBJ2-2; TRBD1 might be the D (5 bases). V was clipped by 2 bases and J by 2 bases, with 9 bases between them. Looked up from germline, CDR1 is SQVTM and CDR2 is ANQGSEA. CDR3 length equals 14 residues. CDR3 sequence reads: CSVEKWGNTGELFF. The CDR3 coding sequence is TGCAGCGTTGAAAAATGGGGCAACACCGGGGAGCTGTTTTTT.

This clonotype was found many times. The chain employs TRBV6-1 and TRBJ1-3, with D unclear. The CDR3 length is 13 residues. Looked up from germline, CDR1 is MNHNS and CDR2 is SASEGT. Trimming cost V 6 bases and J 2 bases, with 8 bases left between them. The CDR3 protein is CASRVYPGNTIYF. DNA for the CDR3: TGTGCCAGCAGAGTCTACCCTGGAAACACCATATATTTT.

This clonotype occurred many times. V and J are TRBV11-2 and TRBJ2-1; no reliable D call. The CDR3 is made up of 15 amino acids. In germline, CDR1 is SGHAT, CDR2 FQNNGV. Deletions cut 2 bases from V and 2 bases from J, with 10 bases between. CDR3 protein: CASSLRAWAYNEQFF. The CDR3 region has the DNA TGTGCCAGCAGCTTAAGGGCGTGGGCCTACAATGAGCAGTTCTTC.

About this clonotype itself: Compared with germline, one end of the junction differs, possibly owing to a read error. The chain recombines TRBV27 with TRBJ2-1, with 12 bases fitting TRBD2. Germline values: CDR1 MNHEY, CDR2 SMNVEV (reference sequence). The CDR3 extends over 13 amino acids. CDR3 protein: CASSPLAGGPSIF. As DNA, the CDR3 is TGTGCCAGCAGTCCGCTAGCGGGGGGGCCTAGTATCTTC.

The J gene is TRBJ2-5, the V gene TRBV7-2, with D unresolved. Looked up from germline, CDR1 is SGHTA and CDR2 is FQGNSA. The CDR3 loop spans 15 amino acids. V was pared by 5 bases and J by 2 bases, with 15 bases between. The CDR3 DNA reads as TGTGCCAGCAGCCCCCAGTTAGGACCGCAAGAGACCCAGTACTTC. It yields the protein CASSPQLGPQETQYF. Full variable domain (missing parts from reference TRBV7-2 and TRBJ2-5): GAGVSQSPSNKVTEKGKDVELRCDPISGHTALYWYRQSLGQGLEFLIYFQGNSAPDKSGLPSDRFSAERTGGSVSTLTIQRTQQEDSAVYLCASSPQLGPQETQYFGPGTRLLVL.

As regards this clonotype: A much larger clone differs from this one at a single base, so this may be a read error. The rearrangement joins TRBV5-1 to TRBJ2-5; D call uncertain. The CDR3 is 13 amino acids. Germline values: CDR1 SGHRS, CDR2 YFSETQ. V was clipped by 4 bases and J by 5 bases, with 12 bases between them. The CDR3 loop reads CASSQVYAETQYF. CDR3 sequence (DNA): TGCGCCAGCAGCCAGGTCTACGCGGAGACCCAGTACTTC. The entire variable domain, with the rest obtained from reference TRBV5-1 and TRBJ2-5, is as follows: KAGVTQTPRYLIKTRGQQVTLSCSPISGHRSVSWYQQTPGQGLQFLFEYFSETQRNKGNFPGRFSGRQFSNSRSEMNVSTLELGDSALYLCASSQVYAETQYFGPGTRLLVL.

Points on this clonotype: A much larger clone lies a single base off, so this may be a read error. The V and J genes are TRBV11-2 and TRBJ2-7; 8 bases fit TRBD2. The CDR3 totals 16 residues. CDR1 is SGHAT and CDR2 is FQNNGV in the germline V gene. The CDR3 DNA sequence: TGTGCCTGCAGCTTAATACTAGCGGTGAGCTCCTACGAGCAGTACTTC. This translates into CACSLILAVSSYEQYF.

This clonotype was counted at least ten times. The chain recombines TRBV4-2 with TRBJ2-3; D remains unclear. The germline gives CDR1 LGHNA, CDR2 YNFKEQ. The CDR3 totals 17 residues. Trimming pared 0 bases from V and 0 bases from J, leaving 13 bases between. The CDR3 DNA reads TGTGCCAGCAGCCAAGAGCCCCCTTATCCTAGCACAGATACGCAGTATTTT. Its protein is CASSQEPPYPSTDTQYF.

In its sample, this clonotype was seen many times. The rearrangement links TRBV7-9 to TRBJ2-5, with D perhaps TRBD1 (5 bases). The CDR3 is made up of 13 amino acids. The germline V gene encodes CDR1 SEHNR and CDR2 FQNEAQ (reference sequence). The V end was cut by 2 bases, the J end by 3 bases, with 7 bases between. This CDR3 reads CASSLKTEETQYF. CDR3 in DNA: TGTGCCAGCAGCTTAAAGACAGAAGAGACCCAGTACTTC. The whole variable domain, filled in from reference TRBV7-9 and TRBJ2-5, reads DTGVSQNPRHKITKRGQNVTFRCDPISEHNRLYWYRQTLGQGPEFLTYFQNEAQLEKSRLLSDRFSAERPKGSFSTLEIQRTEQGDSAMYLCASSLKTEETQYFGPGTRLLVL.

This chain connects TRBV12-3 or TRBV12-4 to TRBJ1-5; TRBD1 matches at 8 bases. This CDR3 is built from 14 residues. Unmatched junction bases numbered 5, after V lost 3 bases and J lost 7 bases. CDR3 in amino acids: CASSFRTGNQPQHF. The CDR3 nucleotides are TGTGCCAGCAGTTTCAGGACAGGGAACCAGCCCCAGCATTTT.

With regard to this clonotype: This likely comes from a read error, as the CDR3 has no conserved phenylalanine or tryptophan at its end. The chain uses TRBV19 and TRBJ1-2; 7 bases fit TRBD1. Germline loops: CDR1 LNHDA, CDR2 SQIVND (reference sequence). The CDR3 runs to 15 residues. Germline trimming cut 6 bases from V and 2 bases from J; bases unmatched to any gene: 9. The CDR3 nucleotides read TGTGCCAGTAGACCCGAGAGGGGGCGCAACTATGGCTACACCTCC. Amino acids: CASRPERGRNYGYTS.

This clonotype was observed many times. The chain recombines TRBV10-3 with TRBJ2-7; D ambiguous. The CDR3 contains 13 residues. Trimming took 5 bases from V and 1 from J, leaving 9 bases between them. Germline CDR1 is ENHRY and CDR2 is SYGVKD. CDR3 sequence reads: CAISLDMSYEQYF. The CDR3, as DNA: TGTGCCATCAGTCTTGACATGTCCTACGAGCAGTACTTC.

The chain is built from TRBV2 and TRBJ2-7, with D possibly TRBD2 on 5 matching bases. Germline assignment: CDR1 SNHLY and CDR2 FYNNEI. V dropped 7 bases and J dropped 3 bases, with 13 bases sitting between them. The CDR3 extends over 13 amino acids. The chain's CDR3 is CASIPPAGYEQYF. CDR3 DNA: TGTGCCAGCATCCCTCCGGCGGGCTACGAGCAGTACTTC. The entire variable domain, with the rest obtained from reference TRBV2 and TRBJ2-7, is as follows: EPEVTQTPSHQVTQMGQEVILRCVPISNHLYFYWYRQILGQKVEFLVSFYNNEISEKSEIFDDQFSVERPDGSNFTLKIRSTKLEDSAMYFCASIPPAGYEQYFGPGTRLTVT.

Regarding this clonotype: One base away lies a much larger clone, so this may be a sequencing read error. This chain joins TRBV12-3 or TRBV12-4 and TRBJ2-2; TRBD2 might be the D (6 bases). This CDR3 has 15 residues. In nucleotides, the CDR3 is TGTGCCAGCAGTTTTGGGCTAGCGAACACCGGGGATCTGTTTTTT. Translation: CASSFGLANTGDLFF.

This clonotype was seen a few times. The chain links TRBV7-6 to TRBJ2-1; 11 positions agree with TRBD2. Germline CDR1 reads SGHVS; CDR2 reads FNYEAQ. The CDR3 is 16 residues long. Trimming took 1 base from V and 6 from J; bases not matched to a gene: 5. The CDR3 is CASSLGGLAVSNEQFF. The CDR3 DNA is TGTGCCAGCAGCTTAGGGGGACTAGCGGTAAGCAATGAGCAGTTCTTC.

This clonotype was seen many times. CDR3: CSARDTATYEQYF. CDR3 nucleotide sequence: TGCAGTGCTAGAGATACGGCTACCTACGAGCAGTACTTC. The chain has TRBV20-1 and TRBJ2-7; D not resolved. The CDR3 has 13 residues. Germline V gene data show CDR1 as DFQATT and CDR2 as SNEGSKA (reference sequence). V lost 0 bases and J lost 2, with 8 bases in between.

The V gene is TRBV24-1, the J gene TRBJ2-7; D gene ambiguous. The V end lost 5 bases, the J end lost 6 bases, and 10 bases lay between the germline ends. This CDR3 spans 12 amino acids. In germline, CDR1 is KGHDR, CDR2 SFDVKD. The CDR3 DNA follows: TGTGCCACCAGTGCCGTCGTTGGCGAGCAGTACTTC. It is translated as CATSAVVGEQYF.

The chain uses TRBV3-1 and TRBJ2-2, with D perhaps given as TRBD1 or TRBD2 (5 bases each). This CDR3 spans 14 amino acids. The germline gives CDR1 LGHDT, CDR2 YNNKEL (reference sequence). Between the trimmed V and J ends, which lost 7 bases and 8 bases, there was a span of 17 bases. CDR3 nucleotides: TGTGCCAGCAACTCCGGGACCAAAATAGGGGAGCTGTTTTTT. It encodes CASNSGTKIGELFF.

This clonotype was counted ten times or more. The J gene is TRBJ2-7, the V gene TRBV20-1; no firm D call. V lost 2 bases to trimming and J lost 4 bases, with 6 bases between them. This CDR3 comprises 11 residues. Looked up from germline, CDR1 is DFQATT and CDR2 is SNEGSKA (reference sequence). The CDR3 DNA follows: TGCAGTGCTAGACAGGAATACGAGCAGTACTTC. It encodes CSARQEYEQYF.

This clonotype was observed many times. This rearrangement joins TRBV15 to TRBJ1-5; D not certain. V was trimmed by 1 base and J by 5 bases, leaving 18 bases between them. This CDR3 is 17 amino acids long. Germline V gives CDR1 LNHNV, CDR2 YYDKDF (reference sequence). The CDR3 region has the DNA TGTGCCACCAGCAGAGTTTTGGACGGGCCTCGCGATCAGCCCCAGCATTTT. The encoded protein is CATSRVLDGPRDQPQHF.

CDR3 nucleotide sequence: TGTGCCACCAGCAGAGATCTCCCGGGGAGCTCCTATAATTCACCCCTCCACTTT. Protein sequence: CATSRDLPGSSYNSPLHF. The chain recombines TRBV15 with TRBJ1-6; unclear D gene. Trimming stripped 0 bases from V and 0 bases from J, with 12 bases between. Germline V gene lookup returns CDR1 LNHNV and CDR2 YYDKDF (reference sequence). The CDR3 sequence is 18 residues long. The full variable domain, its missing parts supplied by reference TRBV15 and TRBJ1-6, is DAMVIQNPRYQVTQFGKPVTLSCSQTLNHNVMYWYQQKSSQAPKLLFHYYDKDFNNEADTPDNFQSRRPNTSFCFLDIRSPGLGDTAMYLCATSRDLPGSSYNSPLHFGNGTRLTVT.

Here the CDR3 DNA reads TGCGCCATTTCCCCCGACGGGGTAATGAACACTGAAGCTTTCTTT. Translated, it gives CAISPDGVMNTEAFF. This rearrangement joins TRBV10-2 to TRBJ1-1; no reliable D call. Looked up from germline, CDR1 is WSHSY and CDR2 is SAAADI. Trimming removed 10 bases from V and 0 bases from J, with 18 bases in between. The CDR3 runs to 15 residues.

This clonotype was detected a few times. CDR3 in DNA: TGCGCCAGCAGCCAAGATGGGAGAAGGTACGAGCAGTACTTC. This translates into CASSQDGRRYEQYF. The chain is built from TRBV4-3 and TRBJ2-7; D may be TRBD2 (5 bases). The CDR3 length is 14 residues. The ends were cut back, 0 bases at V and 4 bases at J, with 10 bases in the middle. Germline CDR1 and CDR2: LGHNA and YSLEER.

Written as DNA, the CDR3 is TGTGCCAGCAGCCAAGCGGGTTCGGCTTTCTACGAGCAGTACTTC. Translating gives CASSQAGSAFYEQYF. The rearrangement joins TRBV14 to TRBJ2-7; D gene ambiguous. CDR1 SGHDN and CDR2 FVKESK come from the germline V gene. V was trimmed by 1 base and J by 3 bases, leaving 13 bases between them. This CDR3 comprises 15 residues.

Ten or more counts support this clonotype. The chain carries TRBV25-1 and TRBJ2-5; TRBD2 aligns across 11 bases. Germline CDR1 and CDR2: MGHDK and SYGVNS. V trimming: 4 bases; J trimming: 2 bases; junction bases outside the gene matches: 9. The CDR3 consists of 17 residues. In nucleotides, the CDR3 is TGTGCCAGCAGTGCACATCCGGGACTAGCGGTGCAAGAGACCCAGTACTTC. Translation: CASSAHPGLAVQETQYF.

About this clonotype itself: The junction departs from the called germline gene at one end, perhaps through a read error. V gene TRBV20-1 combines with J gene TRBJ2-1, with 13 bases aligning to TRBD2. Germline V gene lookup returns CDR1 DFQATT and CDR2 SNEGSKA (reference sequence). This CDR3 comprises 16 residues. CDR3 protein: CCARGLAGAYNNEQFF. CDR3 nucleotides: TGCTGTGCTAGAGGACTAGCGGGGGCCTATAACAATGAGCAGTTCTTC.

At least ten counts were recorded for this clonotype. The chain has TRBV7-9 and TRBJ1-6; D ambiguous. Trimming took 2 bases from V and 6 from J, leaving 8 bases between them. The germline V gene has CDR1 SEHNR and CDR2 FQNEAQ (reference sequence). This CDR3 spans 14 amino acids. CDR3 region: CASSLSQSNSPLHF. As DNA, the CDR3 is TGTGCCAGCAGCTTATCCCAGAGTAATTCACCCCTCCACTTT. The complete variable domain, with remaining parts taken from reference TRBV7-9 and TRBJ1-6, reads DTGVSQNPRHKITKRGQNVTFRCDPISEHNRLYWYRQTLGQGPEFLTYFQNEAQLEKSRLLSDRFSAERPKGSFSTLEIQRTEQGDSAMYLCASSLSQSNSPLHFGNGTRLTVT.

In its sample, this clonotype was seen many times. The V gene is TRBV7-2, the J gene TRBJ2-1, with TRBD2 matching 13 bases. Losses at the gene ends were 1 base for V and 11 bases for J; bases not matched to a gene: 5. This CDR3 has 15 residues. Germline V gives CDR1 SGHTA, CDR2 FQGNSA. CDR3 DNA sequence: TGTGCCAGCAGCTTAGGAGGGACTAGCGGGACTCAGCAGTTCTTC. Translation gives CASSLGGTSGTQQFF.

This clonotype was found a few times. This chain links TRBV11-2 with TRBJ2-1; D ambiguous. The germline V gene has CDR1 SGHAT and CDR2 FQNNGV. Trimming removed 2 bases at V and 10 bases at J, with 12 bases between. This CDR3 contains 13 residues. The CDR3 spells CASSLQPLWEQFF. The DNA for the CDR3 is TGTGCCAGCAGCTTACAACCCCTCTGGGAGCAGTTCTTC.